Listed here are 9 T cell receptor beta chains from one sample, sequenced in a study of blood T cell repertoires in COVID-19. Produced via immunoSEQ multiplex PCR; TCRdb's table is partial and in-frame only. Found here are 250,000 to 300,000 clones, around 90% of them singletons; the top ten hold 2.2%. The sequenced material came from peripheral blood. The source of these receptors is a woman between 50 and 59 years old who had recovered from COVID-19.

J is TRBJ1-2 and V is TRBV28, with D unresolved. CDR3 length: 12 residues. Trimming left V 6 bases short and J 7 bases short, with 12 bases between. Germline V gene lookup returns CDR1 MDHEN and CDR2 SYDVKM. The CDR3 spells CASRQSLSGYTF. Here the CDR3 DNA reads TGTGCCAGCAGACAATCTTTATCTGGCTACACCTTC.

The chain couples TRBV9 to TRBJ2-3; TRBD2 matches 7 bases. The V gene's germline CDR1 is SGDLS and CDR2 YYNGEE. This CDR3 is built from 15 residues. The trim removed 2 bases at V and 0 bases at J, leaving 3 bases unmatched. The CDR3 is CASSVAGVSTDTQYF. CDR3 in DNA: TGTGCCAGCAGCGTGGCGGGGGTGAGCACAGATACGCAGTATTTT.

The rearrangement links TRBV2 to TRBJ2-5, with 8 bases identical to TRBD1. Unmatched junction bases numbered 16, after V lost 5 bases and J lost 8 bases. The CDR3 spans 16 residues. CDR1 is SNHLY, CDR2 FYNNEI, per germline. The CDR3 loop reads CASSLIQNPGQGTQYF. The CDR3 DNA is TGTGCCAGCAGTCTCATCCAAAACCCCGGACAGGGAACCCAGTACTTC. The variable domain in full, with the rest retrieved from reference TRBV2 and TRBJ2-5, is EPEVTQTPSHQVTQMGQEVILRCVPISNHLYFYWYRQILGQKVEFLVSFYNNEISEKSEIFDDQFSVERPDGSNFTLKIRSTKLEDSAMYFCASSLIQNPGQGTQYFGPGTRLLVL.

Comments on this clone: This specimen includes other DNA sequences encoding the same CDR3. The V call is TRBV9, the J call TRBJ1-6; D is unclear. Looked up from germline, CDR1 is SGDLS and CDR2 is YYNGEE. V lost 0 bases, J lost 7 bases, and 8 bases lay in between. The CDR3 is 14 residues long. CDR3 bases: TGTGCCAGCAGCGTAGGTCCCGGGAATTCACCCCTCCACTTT. Translation gives CASSVGPGNSPLHF.

The rearrangement links TRBV5-4 to TRBJ2-3, with 15 nucleotides matching TRBD2. CDR1 SGHNT and CDR2 YYREEE come from the germline V gene (reference sequence). The CDR3 consists of 19 residues. The trim removed 1 base at V and 5 bases at J, leaving 11 bases unmatched. In DNA, the CDR3 is TGTGCCAGCAGCTTGTCTGGGACTAGCGGGGGGCCGATCGTAGATACGCAGTATTTT. As protein: CASSLSGTSGGPIVDTQYF.

The chain carries TRBV7-2 and TRBJ2-1, with TRBD2 matching 11 bases. There are 17 residues in the CDR3. V gave up 5 bases and J gave up 8 bases; unmatched junction bases: 14. Germline V gives CDR1 SGHTA, CDR2 FQGNSA. Here the CDR3 reads CASSLRLAGRGTDEQFF. The CDR3 DNA sequence: TGTGCCAGCAGCCTGAGACTAGCGGGGCGAGGAACAGATGAGCAGTTCTTC.

The chain uses TRBV9 and TRBJ2-1, with 9 nucleotides matching TRBD2. CDR3 length: 15 amino acids. With V trimmed by 0 bases and J by 8 bases, 6 bases remained unmatched. Germline CDR1 is SGDLS and CDR2 is YYNGEE. CDR3 amino acids: CASSVGAGGIYEQFF. In nucleotides, the CDR3 is TGTGCCAGCAGCGTAGGCGCGGGAGGGATCTATGAGCAGTTCTTC.

The chain combines TRBV18 with TRBJ1-2, with 9 bases matching TRBD1. The CDR3 sequence is 17 residues long. CDR1 and CDR2 (germline): KGHSH, LQKENI. Trimming removed 6 bases from V and 10 bases from J; junction bases left unmatched: 21. The CDR3 sequence: CASSPTRRGGQGEDYTF. The CDR3 DNA reads as TGTGCCAGCTCGCCTACAAGAAGGGGGGGACAGGGAGAGGACTACACCTTC.

J is TRBJ2-1 and V is TRBV30, with 7 bases aligning to TRBD2. The CDR3 is 13 amino acids. J gave up 7 bases and V 7 bases, and 10 bases lay outside the gene matches. Germline CDR1 is GTSNPN and CDR2 is SVGIG (reference sequence). CDR3 amino acids: CASRGGSGNEQFF. CDR3 bases: TGTGCCTCTAGAGGCGGGAGCGGGAATGAGCAGTTCTTC.